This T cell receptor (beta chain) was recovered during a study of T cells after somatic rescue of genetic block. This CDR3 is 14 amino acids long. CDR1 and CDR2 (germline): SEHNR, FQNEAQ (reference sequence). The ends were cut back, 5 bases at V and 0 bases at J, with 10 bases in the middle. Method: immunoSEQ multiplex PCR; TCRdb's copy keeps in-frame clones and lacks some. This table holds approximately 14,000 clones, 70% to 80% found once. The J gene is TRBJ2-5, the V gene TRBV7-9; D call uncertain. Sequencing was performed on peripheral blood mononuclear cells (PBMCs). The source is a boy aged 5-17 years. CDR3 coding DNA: TGTGCCAGCAGCCATCACTTGTACCAAGAGACCCAGTACTTC. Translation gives CASSHHLYQETQYF.